Listed below are T cell receptor beta chains from one sample, sequenced in a study of CD8+ T cells in alopecia areata. TCRdb's copy holds only in-frame clones and misses some; the assay was immunoSEQ multiplex PCR. The sample records some 180,000 clones, about 47% being singletons. This specimen consisted of CD8+ T cells sorted from blood, obtained between weeks 51 and 54, from a patient treated with tofacitinib. The receptors shown here come from a human donor with alopecia areata. The CDR3 runs from the conserved cysteine through the conserved F or W. A D gene is named only where the DNA matches it firmly. Where a row states a size, it is once, few, many or the class of an expanded clone; other rows omit it.

d_call	clone_size	v_call	cdr3_length	j_call	cdr3_nt	cdr3_aa
-	-	TRBV19	12	TRBJ1-2	TGTGCCAGTAGCTTGACACTGACCGGCTACACCTTC	CASSLTLTGYTF
TRBD2	few	TRBV4-1	16	TRBJ2-7	TGCGCCAGCAGCCAAGGGGACGGACTAGCGGGCCACGAGCAGTACTTC	CASSQGDGLAGHEQYF
TRBD1	-	TRBV7-8	16	TRBJ2-1	TGTGCCAGCAGCTTTGGGTGGGGACAGGTACACAATGAGCAGTTCTTC	CASSFGWGQVHNEQFF
TRBD1	few	TRBV6-5	16	TRBJ2-7	TGTGCCAGCAGTTACTCGACGGGACAGACGACCTACGAGCAGTACTTC	CASSYSTGQTTYEQYF
-	-	TRBV6-5	14	TRBJ2-2	TGTGCCAGCAGTTACGGGGAGGCTACCGGGGAGCTGTTTTTT	CASSYGEATGELFF
-	-	TRBV15	18	TRBJ1-6	TGTGCCACCAGCCTACAACCACCCGACACTCCTTATAATTCACCCCTCCACTTT	CATSLQPPDTPYNSPLHF
-	-	TRBV11-2	14	TRBJ1-1	TGTGCCAGCAGCTTACGCGGGGGGATAGCTGAAGCTTTCTTT	CASSLRGGIAEAFF
TRBD1	-	TRBV6-1	14	TRBJ2-2	TGTGCCAGCAGGACAGGGGGCGACACCGGGGAGCTGTTTTTT	CASRTGGDTGELFF
-	-	TRBV5-1	13	TRBJ1-2	TGCGCCAGCAGCTTGGACAGGGCGGATGGCTACACCTTC	CASSLDRADGYTF
TRBD2	-	TRBV6-5	14	TRBJ2-3	TGTGCCAGCGGCAGGACTAGCGGCACAGATACGCAGTATTTT	CASGRTSGTDTQYF
-	-	TRBV27	15	TRBJ1-4	TGTGCCAGCAGTGCCACTTGGGAGGGCGGAGAAAAACTGTTTTTT	CASSATWEGGEKLFF
-	-	TRBV4-2	15	TRBJ2-7	TGTGCCAGCAGCCAAGCAACTAGGACAGTTTACGAGCAGTACTTC	CASSQATRTVYEQYF
-	-	TRBV23-1	15	TRBJ2-1	TGCGCCAGCAGTCAACGACAGTTTGCACACAATGAGCAGTTCTTC	CASSQRQFAHNEQFF
TRBD1	-	TRBV2	13	TRBJ1-2	TGTGCCAGAACCTCGACAGGGACCCATGGCTACACCTTC	CARTSTGTHGYTF
-	-	TRBV5-6	15	TRBJ1-1	TGTGCCAGCAGCTTGACCGGGACGGGGAACACTGAAGCTTTCTTT	CASSLTGTGNTEAFF
-	-	TRBV9	13	TRBJ2-1	TGTGCCAGCAGCCCCCCCCGACCCAATGAGCAGTTCTTC	CASSPPRPNEQFF
-	-	TRBV11-2	12	TRBJ2-7	TGTGCCAGCAGCTTTGACCCCTACGAGCAGTACTTC	CASSFDPYEQYF
TRBD2	-	TRBV19	19	TRBJ2-1	TGTGCCAGTAGTATCGGACTAGCGGGGGTGTCGTTATCCTACAATGAGCAGTTCTTC	CASSIGLAGVSLSYNEQFF
-	few	TRBV13	16	TRBJ1-4	TGTGCCAGCAGCTTTTCCGGAGGAGTATCTAATGAAAAACTGTTTTTT	CASSFSGGVSNEKLFF
TRBD2	once	TRBV30	13	TRBJ2-7	TGTGCCTGGACAGGTCTAGCGGGAAACGAGCAGTACTTC	CAWTGLAGNEQYF
-	-	TRBV5-1	15	TRBJ2-2	TGCGCCAGCAGCTTTGGCAGGGGCGCGACCGGGGAGCTGTTTTTT	CASSFGRGATGELFF
-	few	TRBV2	11	TRBJ1-1	TGTGCCAGCAGCTCCATGATCGAAGCTTTCTTT	CASSSMIEAFF
-	-	TRBV2	12	TRBJ1-5	TGTGCCAGTAGGGGAGGGCTGGTGCCCCAGCATTTT	CASRGGLVPQHF
TRBD2	few	TRBV29-1	13	TRBJ2-7	TGCAGCGTTTTCGGGGGGTCCTCCTACGAGCAGTACTTC	CSVFGGSSYEQYF
-	few	TRBV7-9	16	TRBJ1-1	TGTGCCAGCAGCCCGATATCAGGGGCCGGGAGGACTGAAGCTTTCTTT	CASSPISGAGRTEAFF
-	-	TRBV23-1	15	TRBJ2-2	TGCGCCAGCAGTCAAGGTCCCGCGAACACCGGGGAGCTGTTTTTT	CASSQGPANTGELFF
-	-	TRBV27	16	TRBJ1-2	TGTGCCAGCAGTTTAAAGATCCAGGGAGCTAACTATGGCTACACCTTC	CASSLKIQGANYGYTF
TRBD2	few	TRBV19	14	TRBJ2-3	TGTGCCAGCGCTATAGCGGGGGGGCCGGATACGCAGTATTTT	CASAIAGGPDTQYF
-	-	TRBV4-1	13	TRBJ2-5	TGCGCCAGCAGCCAAGATACAGAAGAGACCCAGTACTTC	CASSQDTEETQYF
-	few	TRBV27	13	TRBJ2-2	TGTGCCAGCAGTTCACGGAACACCGGGGAGCTGTTTTTT	CASSSRNTGELFF
-	-	TRBV4-1	14	TRBJ1-1	TGCGCCAGCAGTAGGGCTGGAGCCGAAGTTGAAGCTTTCTTT	CASSRAGAEVEAFF
TRBD2	-	TRBV4-1	20	TRBJ2-1	TGCGCCAGCAGCCAACGCTCCGGGACTAGCGGGGGGAGCTCCTACAATGAGCAGTTCTTC	CASSQRSGTSGGSSYNEQFF
-	-	TRBV27	12	TRBJ2-5	TGTGCCAGCAGTCGAAGAGGGGAGACCCAGTACTTC	CASSRRGETQYF
-	-	TRBV7-2	13	TRBJ1-5	TGTGCCAGCAGGTCAGATACAGATCAGCCCCAGCATTTT	CASRSDTDQPQHF
-	-	TRBV2	14	TRBJ2-1	TGTGCCAGCAGTCCAGGGAGCTCCTACAATGAGCAGTTCTTC	CASSPGSSYNEQFF